The entry below gives a single T cell receptor (beta chain) sequence along with its context. The sample comes from a study of blood T cell repertoires in COVID-19. On the study more broadly: COVID-19 samples from acute and convalescent phases originated in the United States, Italy and Spain.

TCRdb's copy holds only in-frame clones and misses some; the assay was immunoSEQ multiplex PCR. The sample lists roughly 140,000 clones; approximately 85% were seen once. The receptor was derived from a woman aged 55 to 70 with COVID-19, enrolled during active disease. The sample was peripheral blood.

The CDR3 reads CASSSGGGSSYNEQFF. CDR3 nucleotide sequence: TGTGCCAGCAGCTCTGGGGGGGGTAGTTCCTACAATGAGCAGTTCTTC. The chain has TRBV11-3 and TRBJ2-1; 7 bases are a match to TRBD2. Germline V gene lookup returns CDR1 SGHNT and CDR2 YENEEA. J gave up 1 base and V 4 bases, and 7 bases lay outside the gene matches. The CDR3 runs to 16 residues. Complete variable domain (other parts from reference TRBV11-3 and TRBJ2-1): EAGVVQSPRYKIIEKKQPVAFWCNPISGHNTLYWYLQNLGQGPELLIRYENEEAVDDSQLPKDRFSAERLKGVDSTLKIQPAELGDSAVYLCASSSGGGSSYNEQFFGPGTRLTVL.